One and the same sample provided the 18 T cell receptor beta chains below, sequenced in a study of T cell responses to AZD1222 COVID-19 vaccine. Assay used: immunoSEQ multiplex PCR; TCRdb lists only in-frame clones, some missing. The sample consists of around 100,000 clones, about 93% of them appearing once. The sequencing used peripheral blood, collected on day 0 of AZD1222 vaccination. These TCRs come from an adult in good health.

The gene calls are TRBV30 and TRBJ2-5; D call uncertain. V gave up 0 bases and J gave up 9 bases, with 14 bases separating them. In germline, CDR1 is GTSNPN, CDR2 SVGIG (reference sequence). This CDR3 is built from 13 residues. CDR3 region: CAWSVAPRGSQYF. The CDR3 DNA is TGTGCCTGGAGTGTTGCACCCCGTGGGTCCCAGTACTTC.

The rearrangement uses TRBV9 and TRBJ2-2, with D possibly matching TRBD2 (5 bases). Germline V gene data show CDR1 as SGDLS and CDR2 as YYNGEE. The CDR3 consists of 15 residues. The V gene lost 0 bases and the J gene lost 2 bases, with 8 bases spanning the gap. In nucleotides, the CDR3 is TGTGCCAGCAGCGTAGAGGGAGTAAACACCGGGGAGCTGTTTTTT. Translated: CASSVEGVNTGELFF.

The chain has TRBV18 and TRBJ2-1; D is undetermined. CDR3 size: 13 residues. V was shortened by 7 bases and J by 0 bases, with 7 bases between the two germline ends. CDR1 and CDR2 (germline): KGHSH, LQKENI. The CDR3 loop is CASYVSSYNEQFF. CDR3 bases: TGTGCCAGCTATGTTAGCTCCTACAATGAGCAGTTCTTC.

V gene TRBV5-8 combines with J gene TRBJ2-3; D unclear. The CDR3 contains 14 residues. The V end lost 2 bases, the J end lost 0 bases, and 7 bases lay between the germline ends. Germline CDR1 SGHTS, CDR2 YDEGEE. The CDR3 bases are TGTGCCAGCAGCTTTCGAACTAGCACAGATACGCAGTATTTT. Its protein is CASSFRTSTDTQYF.

This clone was counted a single time. The genes are TRBV5-1 and TRBJ2-7, with D maybe TRBD2 (5 bases). Per the germline V gene, CDR1 is SGHRS and CDR2 is YFSETQ. Trimming took off 2 bases at V and 0 bases at J, with 9 bases between the two ends. This CDR3 comprises 14 residues. The CDR3 loop reads CASSLAAPSYEQYF. The DNA for the CDR3 is TGCGCCAGCAGCTTAGCGGCGCCCTCCTACGAGCAGTACTTC.

This chain links TRBV6-5 with TRBJ1-2, with 7 bases identical to TRBD1. V gave up 2 bases and J gave up 8 bases; unmatched junction bases: 5. CDR1 is MNHEY and CDR2 is SVGAGI in the germline V gene. The CDR3 is 13 amino acids. CDR3 region: CASSYRQGGGYTF. The CDR3 DNA sequence: TGTGCCAGCAGTTACCGGCAGGGGGGAGGCTACACCTTC.

V usage is TRBV9 and J usage is TRBJ1-5; D remains ambiguous. V lost 4 bases and J lost 4, with 12 bases in between. The germline CDR1 and CDR2 sequences are SGDLS and YYNGEE. The CDR3 runs 14 residues. The CDR3 loop is CASSPGRVNQPQHF. DNA for the CDR3: TGTGCCAGCAGCCCTGGACGGGTAAATCAGCCCCAGCATTTT.

V gene TRBV18 combines with J gene TRBJ2-7; no reliable D call. V lost 3 bases and J 0 bases, leaving 9 bases between the germline ends. The CDR3 has 14 amino acids. Germline V gene sequence: CDR1 KGHSH, CDR2 LQKENI. CDR3 DNA sequence: TGTGCCAGCTCACCCGACCCAAGCTCCTACGAGCAGTACTTC. Translating gives CASSPDPSSYEQYF.

V and J are TRBV7-2 and TRBJ2-7; D is perhaps TRBD2 (6 bases). Looked up from germline, CDR1 is SGHTA and CDR2 is FQGNSA. The CDR3 extends over 16 amino acids. The V end lost 2 bases, the J end lost 4 bases, and 18 bases lay between the germline ends. CDR3 loop: CASSLQGSGSRYEQYF. CDR3 nucleotides: TGTGCCAGCAGCTTACAGGGTTCCGGGAGTCGTTACGAGCAGTACTTC.

This clone came up a few times. V and J are TRBV3-1 (or the pseudogene TRBV3-2) and TRBJ1-3; D perhaps matches TRBD1 (6 bases). This CDR3 is 14 amino acids long. V was clipped by 2 bases and J by 6 bases, with 11 bases between them. Germline assignment: CDR1 LGHDT and CDR2 YNNKEL (reference sequence). CDR3 nucleotide sequence: TGTGCCAGCAGCCAAAGTTGGACAGAAAACACCATATATTTT. Its translation is CASSQSWTENTIYF.

The CDR3 loop reads CSVRTGHLVAEQYF. The CDR3 nucleotides read TGCAGCGTCCGGACAGGGCATTTAGTCGCCGAGCAGTACTTC. This sequence joins TRBV29-1 and TRBJ2-7; 8 bases align to TRBD1. Looked up from germline, CDR1 is SQVTM and CDR2 is ANQGSEA. Germline trimming cut 6 bases from V and 6 bases from J; bases unmatched to any gene: 13. This CDR3 spans 14 amino acids.

V gene TRBV7-3 combines with J gene TRBJ2-1; the D gene could be TRBD1 or TRBD2 (5 bases each). Germline CDR1 SGHTA, CDR2 FQGTGA. The V end was cut by 4 bases, the J end by 4 bases, with 14 bases between. The CDR3 runs to 15 residues. The CDR3, as DNA: TGTGCCAGCAGCTCCTACCTGGGGGAATACAATGAGCAGTTCTTC. It translates to CASSSYLGEYNEQFF.

The chain carries TRBV4-1 and TRBJ2-1; 7 bases fit TRBD2. This CDR3 has 17 residues. V gave up 0 bases and J gave up 2 bases; unmatched junction bases: 7. In germline, CDR1 is MGHRA, CDR2 YSYEKL. The CDR3 DNA is TGCGCCAGCAGCCAAGAAGGTCCCAGCGGGGCCTACAATGAGCAGTTCTTC. Translated: CASSQEGPSGAYNEQFF.

The chain recombines TRBV11-3 with TRBJ2-7; the D is unclear. V was shortened by 6 bases and J by 7 bases, with 13 bases between the two germline ends. This CDR3 has 12 amino acids. Germline lookup yields CDR1 SGHNT and CDR2 YENEEA. CDR3 nucleotide sequence: TGTGCCAGCAGTAAAATGAGCAGGGAGCAGTACTTC. Translated: CASSKMSREQYF.

The chain is built from TRBV29-1 and TRBJ2-1; D is unclear. This CDR3 comprises 14 residues. Germline V gene lookup returns CDR1 SQVTM and CDR2 ANQGSEA. Trimming removed 8 bases from V and 0 bases from J, with 14 bases in between. CDR3 DNA: TGCAGCTCCTCCCAGCTTAGCTCCTACAATGAGCAGTTCTTC. This translates into CSSSQLSSYNEQFF.

The J gene is TRBJ1-5, the V gene TRBV11-2; 10 nucleotides agree with TRBD1. V lost 2 bases, J lost 9 bases, and 7 bases stayed unmatched. Per germline, CDR1 SGHAT and CDR2 FQNNGV. This CDR3 has 15 amino acids. CDR3 sequence: CASSLRGQGLGPQHF. The DNA for the CDR3 is TGTGCCAGCAGCTTAAGGGGACAGGGGTTAGGGCCCCAGCATTTT.

The V gene is TRBV18, the J gene TRBJ2-3; 7 bases match TRBD2. The CDR3 sequence is 15 residues long. Germline V CDR1 and CDR2: KGHSH, LQKENI. Losses at the gene ends were 1 base for V and 2 bases for J; bases not matched to a gene: 3. In DNA form, the CDR3 reads TGTGCCAGCTCACCACTGCTAGCGGTCACAGATACGCAGTATTTT. Translation: CASSPLLAVTDTQYF.

V and J are TRBV2 and TRBJ1-5, with 8 bases lining up with TRBD1. From germline, CDR1 is SNHLY and CDR2 FYNNEI. V lost 5 bases to trimming and J lost 6 bases; unmatched junction nucleotides: 3. The CDR3 runs to 13 residues. This chain's CDR3 is CASSPDRGQPQHF. The CDR3 nucleotides read TGTGCCAGCAGTCCCGACAGGGGTCAGCCCCAGCATTTT. The entire variable domain, with the rest obtained from reference TRBV2 and TRBJ1-5, is as follows: EPEVTQTPSHQVTQMGQEVILRCVPISNHLYFYWYRQILGQKVEFLVSFYNNEISEKSEIFDDQFSVERPDGSNFTLKIRSTKLEDSAMYFCASSPDRGQPQHFGDGTRLSIL.